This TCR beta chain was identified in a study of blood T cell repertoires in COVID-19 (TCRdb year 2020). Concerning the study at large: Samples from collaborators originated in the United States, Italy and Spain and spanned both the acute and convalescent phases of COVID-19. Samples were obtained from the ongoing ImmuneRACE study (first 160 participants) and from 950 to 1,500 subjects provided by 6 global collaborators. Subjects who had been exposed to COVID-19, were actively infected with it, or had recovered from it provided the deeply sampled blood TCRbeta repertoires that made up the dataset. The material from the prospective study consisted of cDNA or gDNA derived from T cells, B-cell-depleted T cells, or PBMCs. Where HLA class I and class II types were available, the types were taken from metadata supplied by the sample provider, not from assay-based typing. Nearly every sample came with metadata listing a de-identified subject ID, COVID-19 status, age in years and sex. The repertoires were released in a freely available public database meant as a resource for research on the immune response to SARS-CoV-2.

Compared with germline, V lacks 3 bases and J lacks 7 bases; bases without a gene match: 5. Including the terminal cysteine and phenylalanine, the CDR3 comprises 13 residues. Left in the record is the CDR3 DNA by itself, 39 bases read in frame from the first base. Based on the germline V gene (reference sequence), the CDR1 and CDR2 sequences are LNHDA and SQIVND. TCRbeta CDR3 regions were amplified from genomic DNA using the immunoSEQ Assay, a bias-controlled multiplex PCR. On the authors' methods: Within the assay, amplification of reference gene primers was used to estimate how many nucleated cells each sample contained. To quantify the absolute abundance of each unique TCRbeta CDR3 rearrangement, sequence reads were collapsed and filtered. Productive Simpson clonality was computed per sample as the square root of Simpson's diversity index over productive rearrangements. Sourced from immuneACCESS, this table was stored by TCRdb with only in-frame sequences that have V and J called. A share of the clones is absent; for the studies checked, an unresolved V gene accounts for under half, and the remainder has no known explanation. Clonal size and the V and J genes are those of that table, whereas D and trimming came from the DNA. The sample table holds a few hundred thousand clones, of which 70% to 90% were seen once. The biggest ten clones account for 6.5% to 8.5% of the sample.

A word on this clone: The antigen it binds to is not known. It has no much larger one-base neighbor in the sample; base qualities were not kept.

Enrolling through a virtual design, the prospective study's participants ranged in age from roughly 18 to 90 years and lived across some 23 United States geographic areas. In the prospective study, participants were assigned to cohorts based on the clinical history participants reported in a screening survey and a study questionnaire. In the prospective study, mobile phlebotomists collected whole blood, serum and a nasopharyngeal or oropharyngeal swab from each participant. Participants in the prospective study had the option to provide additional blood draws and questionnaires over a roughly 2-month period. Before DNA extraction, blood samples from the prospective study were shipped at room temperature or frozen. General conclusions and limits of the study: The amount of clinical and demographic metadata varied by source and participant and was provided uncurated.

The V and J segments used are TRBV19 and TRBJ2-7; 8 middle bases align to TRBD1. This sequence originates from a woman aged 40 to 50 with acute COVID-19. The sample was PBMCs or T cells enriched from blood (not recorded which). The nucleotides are TGTGCCAGTAGTATGCAGGGGGCGCGTGAGCAGTACTTC. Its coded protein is CASSMQGAREQYF.